This T cell receptor (beta chain) emerged from a study of T cells after yellow fever vaccination. Looking at the study overall: Low-cell-number fractions underwent preparation using SMART-Seq v4 Ultra Low Input.

Germline CDR1 and CDR2: LGHNA and YNFKEQ. The CDR3 consists of 15 residues. The V gene end was trimmed by 0 bases and the J gene end by 2 bases; junction bases not matched to a gene: 3. The study made its TCR cDNA through 5'RACE template switching. That step introduced a universal primer site along with UMIs. Each CDR3 protein gets one entry after TCRdb re-called the 5' RACE reads with MiXCR. This sample has 150,000 to 200,000 distinct CDR3 sequences, with 11% found just once. There are many counts of this clonotype. Its antigen is undetermined. Findings of the study overall: The secondary T-cell response peaked on day 5, not day 15, but was weaker.

This clonotype originated in a young man who received the YFV17D yellow fever vaccine. Source: CD8+ T cells sorted from PBMCs, taken 15 days after the yellow fever booster vaccination. This rearrangement joins TRBV4-2 to TRBJ2-7; 8 nucleotides match TRBD2. The CDR3, as DNA: TGTGCCAGCAGCCAAGAAGTAGCGGGGACCTACGAGCAGTACTTC. This encodes CASSQEVAGTYEQYF.